Given below is one TCR beta chain in context. Per the original data handling: Scientists estimated how many nucleated cells there were by amplifying reference gene primers. This table comes from immunoSEQ multiplex PCR, and its TCRdb copy is limited to in-frame clones, with some not included. The D gene and trimming were derived from the DNA, and the V and J assignments and clone size from that table. This table has more than 50,000 clones, over 80% appearing once. The sample originates from a study of blood T cell repertoires in COVID-19. At the level of the study: PBMCs, B-cell-depleted T cells, or T cells were the source of the cDNA or gDNA that made up the material.

Trimming cost V 1 base and J 2 bases, with 4 bases left between them. This CDR3 comprises 13 residues. The germline gives CDR1 SGHDN, CDR2 FVKESK. The chain joins TRBV14 to TRBJ2-3, with D unclear. The source material was peripheral blood. The clonotype was recovered from a woman in her fifties or sixties with acute or convalescent COVID-19. CDR3 coding DNA: TGTGCCAGCAGCCAAGTCAACACAGATACGCAGTATTTT. Protein: CASSQVNTDTQYF. Based on the CDR3 plus reference TRBV14 and TRBJ2-3, the full variable domain is EAGVTQFPSHSVIEKGQTVTLRCDPISGHDNLYWYRRVMGKEIKFLLHFVKESKQDESGMPNNRFLAERTGGTYSTLKVQPAELEDSGVYFCASSQVNTDTQYFGPGTRLTVL.